This TCR beta chain was sequenced during a study of T cell repertoires in cytomegalovirus infection. On the study more broadly: Selected CMV epitopes included recently identified HLA-C-restricted ones as well as well-studied HLA-B-restricted ones. Evidence of both CMV infection and a matching HLA type came from public TCR beta signatures. Study-wide results and limits: Summed frequency of public TCR beta families distinguished CMV carriers with the relevant HLA. What dominated the ex vivo response were HLA-C-restricted CMV-specific TCR beta clonotypes.

This clonotype was detected a few times. Its antigen is still unknown. TCRdb reprocessed the reads via MiXCR and lists one record per CDR3 protein. Of about 920,000 distinct CDR3 sequences detected, around 29% appear once; the ten largest clones hold over 13%. This clonotype was obtained from a human donor in good health (CMV status not recorded). Some clones in this sample may be carry-over from other donors' samples. This specimen consisted of cultured CD8+ T cells from PBMCs, obtained from culture after CMV antigen stimulation.

The CDR3 sequence is CASTTTSYNEQFF. CDR3 DNA: TGTGCCAGCACCACCACTTCCTACAATGAGCAGTTCTTC. The chain is built from TRBV7-9 and TRBJ2-1; no clear D. Germline CDR1 is SEHNR and CDR2 is FQNEAQ (reference sequence). V was trimmed by 7 bases and J by 1 base, leaving 8 bases between them. This CDR3 contains 13 residues. Complete variable domain (other parts from reference TRBV7-9 and TRBJ2-1): DTGVSQNPRHKITKRGQNVTFRCDPISEHNRLYWYRQTLGQGPEFLTYFQNEAQLEKSRLLSDRFSAERPKGSFSTLEIQRTEQGDSAMYLCASTTTSYNEQFFGPGTRLTVL.